The entry below gives a single TCR beta chain sequence along with its context. TCRdb keeps only in-frame clones here, not all; method: immunoSEQ multiplex PCR. The table includes 85,000 to 100,000 clones, 85% to 90% detected once. The source of the sample is a study of T cells after somatic rescue of genetic block. V shed 4 bases, J shed 10 bases, and the junction held 5 bases outside the gene matches. This CDR3 spans 14 amino acids. Looked up from germline, CDR1 is SGHKS and CDR2 is YYEKEE (reference sequence). Sequencing was done on a sample of peripheral blood mononuclear cells (PBMCs). The TCR comes from a woman aged 18-30 years. The rearrangement joins TRBV5-5 to TRBJ1-6; 10 positions match TRBD1. The DNA of the CDR3 is TGTGCCAGCAGCCGGGGGACAGGGGCCTCACCCCTCCACTTT. It is translated as CASSRGTGASPLHF.